This T cell receptor (beta chain) comes out of a study of cytomegalovirus exposure and HLA in healthy donors. Study summary: A subsequent analysis reported that the 120 validation repertoires were produced on the same platform that had also been used for the roughly 700 first-cohort repertoires. Study-wide findings and caveats: The study listed 164 cytomegalovirus-associated TCR beta chains. Rarity held for most TCR sequences, but there were some public TCRs that occurred in many donors.

The donors were part of the validation cohort of some 120 subjects. That cohort was separate from the first cohort, which comprised about 670 subjects. Produced via immunoSEQ multiplex PCR; TCRdb's table is partial and in-frame only. The repertoire holds a few hundred thousand clones, with approximately 90% as singletons. The CDR3 covers 14 residues. With V trimmed by 5 bases and J by 0 bases, 3 bases remained unmatched. CDR1 LNHDA and CDR2 SQIVND come from the germline V gene (reference sequence). A remark on this clone: Its target is unknown.

The chain employs TRBV19 and TRBJ2-7; 8 bases agree with TRBD1. The sequencing sample was made of PBMCs. This clonotype was obtained from a woman aged 18-29 years in good health and CMV-seronegative. CDR3 nucleotides: TGTGCCAGTAGTCGGGACAGGAGCTCCTACGAGCAGTACTTC. Amino acid sequence: CASSRDRSSYEQYF.